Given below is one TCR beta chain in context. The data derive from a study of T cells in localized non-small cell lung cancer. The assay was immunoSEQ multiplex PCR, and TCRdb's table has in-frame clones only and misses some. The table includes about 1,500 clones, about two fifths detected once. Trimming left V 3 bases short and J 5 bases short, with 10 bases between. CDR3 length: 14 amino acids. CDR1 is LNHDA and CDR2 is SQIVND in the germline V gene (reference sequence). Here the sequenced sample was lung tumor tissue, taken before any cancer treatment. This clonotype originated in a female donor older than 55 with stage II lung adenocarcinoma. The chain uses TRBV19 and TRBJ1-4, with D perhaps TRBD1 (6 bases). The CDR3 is CASSIWQGNEKLFF. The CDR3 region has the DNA TGTGCCAGTAGTATTTGGCAGGGGAATGAAAAACTGTTTTTT.